This T cell receptor (beta chain) was recorded in a study of cytomegalovirus exposure and HLA in healthy donors. Overall study results and limits: Rarity characterized most TCR sequences, yet some public TCRs appeared in many donors. Associated with HLA alleles at 0.05 false discovery rate in a later analysis were 15,000 to 20,000 TCR beta sequences. HLA restriction was apparent for most CMV-associated TCR beta chains in a later analysis.

The PCR employed 60 Vbeta primers together with 13 Jbeta primers. Assay: immunoSEQ multiplex PCR; the TCRdb copy retains only in-frame clones and omits some. The data show about 200,000 clones, about 79% seen once. As for this clone: Antigen unknown.

This CDR3 is built from 16 residues. CDR1 MNHEY and CDR2 SVGAGI come from the germline V gene. With 2 bases clipped from V and 9 bases from J, the junction kept 7 bases outside the gene matches. Sequenced input: PBMCs. The TCR comes from a boy between 2 and 15 years old in good health and CMV-seronegative. The gene calls are TRBV6-5 and TRBJ2-1; TRBD2 matches 13 bases. The CDR3 nucleotides are TGTGCCAGCAGTTACGGACTAGCGGGGGCAGGGGGTGAGCAGTTCTTC. It specifies CASSYGLAGAGGEQFF.